The source of this T cell receptor beta chain is a study of CD8 T cells in ankylosing spondylitis. CDR1 is MRHNA, CDR2 SNTAGT, per germline. This CDR3 spans 15 amino acids. V was shortened by 4 bases and J by 7 bases, with 17 bases between the two germline ends. General study findings and limits: What seemed typical of ankylosing spondylitis blood was a TCR beta motif built from several highly homologous variants.

TCRdb analysed the 5' RACE reads with MiXCR anew, one entry per CDR3 protein. The repertoire consists of about 460,000 distinct CDR3 sequences, with over 4% occurring once and the leading ten covering roughly 3.3%. This clonotype was picked up many times. What it recognizes is unknown. This rearrangement joins TRBV6-4 to TRBJ2-1, with D perhaps given as TRBD1 or TRBD2 (6 bases each). The sequence was obtained from a male donor with ankylosing spondylitis. The sequenced sample consisted of blood, either unsorted or a sorted T cell fraction (not recorded which). CDR3 in amino acids: CASSGYWGADNEQFF. In DNA, the CDR3 is TGTGCCAGCAGTGGTTATTGGGGGGCTGATAATGAGCAGTTCTTC.